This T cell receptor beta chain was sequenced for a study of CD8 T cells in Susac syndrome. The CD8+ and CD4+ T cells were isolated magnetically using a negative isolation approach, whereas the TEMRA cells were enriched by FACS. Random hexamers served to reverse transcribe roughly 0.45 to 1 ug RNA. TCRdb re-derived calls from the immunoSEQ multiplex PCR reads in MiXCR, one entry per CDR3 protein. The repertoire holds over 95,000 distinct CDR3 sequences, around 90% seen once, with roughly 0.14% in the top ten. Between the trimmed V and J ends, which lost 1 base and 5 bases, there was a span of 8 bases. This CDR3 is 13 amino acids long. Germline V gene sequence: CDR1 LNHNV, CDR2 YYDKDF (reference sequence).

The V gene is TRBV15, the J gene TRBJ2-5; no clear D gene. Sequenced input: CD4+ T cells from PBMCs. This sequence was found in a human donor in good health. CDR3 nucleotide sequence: TGTGCCACCAGCAGAGGAGGTACGGAGACCCAGTACTTC. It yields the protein CATSRGGTETQYF.